The clone carrying this T cell receptor beta chain showed up just a few times. There are 12 residues in the CDR3. V shed 5 bases and J shed 11 bases, with 15 bases lying between them. Germline V gives CDR1 LNHDA, CDR2 SQIVND (reference sequence). The sample comes from a study of beta chain features in type 1 diabetes. Expressed TCRB transcripts were sequenced because the isolated RNA had all been reverse transcribed beforehand. It was found that naive, central memory and regulatory T cell samples averaged around 3.6 million reads. Repertoires were generated with immunoSEQ multiplex PCR, while TCRdb's copy carries only in-frame clones and drops some. The data contain roughly 400,000 clones, about 14% of them singletons.

Sequencing input: naive CD4+ T cells from blood. The clonotype was recovered from a man aged 25-40 years in good health. The chain links TRBV19 to TRBJ1-2; D possibly corresponds to TRBD1 (6 bases). CDR3 residues: CASSGLKGGYTF. CDR3 nucleotide sequence: TGTGCCAGTAGTGGCCTCAAAGGGGGTTACACCTTC.